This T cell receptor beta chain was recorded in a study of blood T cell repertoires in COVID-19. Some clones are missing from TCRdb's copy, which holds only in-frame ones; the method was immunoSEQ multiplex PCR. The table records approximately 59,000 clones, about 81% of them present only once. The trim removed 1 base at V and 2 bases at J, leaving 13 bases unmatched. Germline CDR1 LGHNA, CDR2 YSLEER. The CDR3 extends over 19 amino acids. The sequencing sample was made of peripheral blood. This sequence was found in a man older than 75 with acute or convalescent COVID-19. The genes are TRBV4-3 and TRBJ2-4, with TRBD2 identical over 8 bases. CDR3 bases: TGCGCCAGCAGCCAAGGTCCCAGGGGCAGCGGGAGAACCAAAAACATTCAGTACTTC. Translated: CASSQGPRGSGRTKNIQYF.